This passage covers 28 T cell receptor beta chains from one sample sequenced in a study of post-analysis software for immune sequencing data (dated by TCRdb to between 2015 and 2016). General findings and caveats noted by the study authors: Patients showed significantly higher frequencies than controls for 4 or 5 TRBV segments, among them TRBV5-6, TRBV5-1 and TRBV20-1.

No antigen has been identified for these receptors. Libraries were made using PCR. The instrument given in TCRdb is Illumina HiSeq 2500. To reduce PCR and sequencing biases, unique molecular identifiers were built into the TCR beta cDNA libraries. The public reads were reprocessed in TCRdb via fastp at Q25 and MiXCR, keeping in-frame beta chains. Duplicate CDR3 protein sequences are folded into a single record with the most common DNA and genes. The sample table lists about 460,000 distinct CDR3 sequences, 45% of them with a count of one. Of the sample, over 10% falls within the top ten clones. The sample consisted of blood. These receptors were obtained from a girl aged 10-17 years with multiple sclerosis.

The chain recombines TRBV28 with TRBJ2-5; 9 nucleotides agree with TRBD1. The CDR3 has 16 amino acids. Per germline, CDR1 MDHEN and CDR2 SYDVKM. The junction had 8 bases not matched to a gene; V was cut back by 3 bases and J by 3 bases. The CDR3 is CASSLLGQGPKETQYF. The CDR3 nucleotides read TGTGCCAGCAGTTTGTTGGGACAGGGCCCTAAAGAGACCCAGTACTTC. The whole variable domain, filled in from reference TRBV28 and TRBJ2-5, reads DVKVTQSSRYLVKRTGEKVFLECVQDMDHENMFWYRQDPGLGLRLIYFSYDVKMKEKGDIPEGYSVSREKKERFSLILESASTNQTSMYLCASSLLGQGPKETQYFGPGTRLLVL.

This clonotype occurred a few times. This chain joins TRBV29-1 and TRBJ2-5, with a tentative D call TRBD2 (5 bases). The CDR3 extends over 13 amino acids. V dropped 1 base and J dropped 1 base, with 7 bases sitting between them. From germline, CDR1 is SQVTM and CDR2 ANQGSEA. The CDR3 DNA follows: TGCAGCGTTGAAGGAGCGGTCCAAGAGACCCAGTACTTC. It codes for CSVEGAVQETQYF.

In nucleotides, the CDR3 is TGTGCCAGCAGCAGACTAGCTTCTCTAAACAATGAGCAGTTCTTC. Protein: CASSRLASLNNEQFF. The rearrangement links TRBV12-3 or TRBV12-4 to TRBJ2-1, with 7 positions matching TRBD2. Trimming removed 6 bases from V and 5 bases from J; junction bases left unmatched: 10. The CDR3 totals 15 residues.

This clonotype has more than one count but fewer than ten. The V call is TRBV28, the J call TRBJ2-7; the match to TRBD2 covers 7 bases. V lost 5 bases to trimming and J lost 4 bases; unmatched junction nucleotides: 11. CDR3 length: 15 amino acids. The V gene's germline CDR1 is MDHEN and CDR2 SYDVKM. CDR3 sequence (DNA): TGTGCCAGCAGTCGCGGGGGTACCACCGCTTACGAGCAGTACTTC. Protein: CASSRGGTTAYEQYF.

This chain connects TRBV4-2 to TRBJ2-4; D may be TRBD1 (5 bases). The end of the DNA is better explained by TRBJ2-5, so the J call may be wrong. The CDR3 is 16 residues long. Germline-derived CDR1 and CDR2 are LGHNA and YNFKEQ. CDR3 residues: CASSQVGAGIEETQYF. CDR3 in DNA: TGTGCCAGCAGCCAAGTTGGGGCCGGTATAGAGGAGACCCAGTACTTC.

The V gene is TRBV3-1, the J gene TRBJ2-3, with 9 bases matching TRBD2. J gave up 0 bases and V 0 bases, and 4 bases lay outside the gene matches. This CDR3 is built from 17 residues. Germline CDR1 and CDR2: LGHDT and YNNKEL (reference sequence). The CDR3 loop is CASSQDLAGPSTDTQYF. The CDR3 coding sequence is TGTGCCAGCAGCCAAGACCTAGCGGGACCCAGCACAGATACGCAGTATTTT.

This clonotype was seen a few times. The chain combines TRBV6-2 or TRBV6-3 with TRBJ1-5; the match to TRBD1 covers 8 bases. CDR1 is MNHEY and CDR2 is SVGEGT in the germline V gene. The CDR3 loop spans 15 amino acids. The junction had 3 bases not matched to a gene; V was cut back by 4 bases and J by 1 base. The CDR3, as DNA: TGTGCCAGCAGTTCCCAGGGGGCGAGCAATCAGCCCCAGCATTTT. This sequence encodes CASSSQGASNQPQHF.

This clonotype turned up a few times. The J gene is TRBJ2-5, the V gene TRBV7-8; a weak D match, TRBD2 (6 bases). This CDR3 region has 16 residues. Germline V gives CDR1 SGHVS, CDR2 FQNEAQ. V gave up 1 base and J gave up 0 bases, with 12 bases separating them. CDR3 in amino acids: CASSLGASANQETQYF. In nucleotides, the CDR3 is TGTGCCAGCAGCTTAGGTGCTAGCGCCAACCAAGAGACCCAGTACTTC.

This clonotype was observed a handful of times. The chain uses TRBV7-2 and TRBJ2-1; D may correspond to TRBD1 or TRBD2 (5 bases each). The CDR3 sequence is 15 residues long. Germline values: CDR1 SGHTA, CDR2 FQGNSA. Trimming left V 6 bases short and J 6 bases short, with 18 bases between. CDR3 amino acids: CASRTDRGSGNEQFF. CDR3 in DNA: TGTGCCAGCAGAACAGACAGAGGGTCGGGCAATGAGCAGTTCTTC. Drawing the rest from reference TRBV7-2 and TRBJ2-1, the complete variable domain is GAGVSQSPSNKVTEKGKDVELRCDPISGHTALYWYRQSLGQGLEFLIYFQGNSAPDKSGLPSDRFSAERTGGSVSTLTIQRTQQEDSAVYLCASRTDRGSGNEQFFGPGTRLTVL.

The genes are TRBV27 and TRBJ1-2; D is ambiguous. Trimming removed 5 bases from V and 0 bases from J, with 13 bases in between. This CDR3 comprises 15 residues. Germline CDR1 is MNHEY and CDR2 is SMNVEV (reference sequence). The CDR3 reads CASSPLGMANYGYTF. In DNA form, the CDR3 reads TGTGCCAGCAGTCCCCTAGGCATGGCTAACTATGGCTACACCTTC.

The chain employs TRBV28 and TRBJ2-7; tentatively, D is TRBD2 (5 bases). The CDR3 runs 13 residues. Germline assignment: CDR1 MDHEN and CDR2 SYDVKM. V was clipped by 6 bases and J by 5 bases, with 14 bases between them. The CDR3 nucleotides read TGTGCCAGCAGGTTCCAAGGGAGCCACGAGCAGTACTTC. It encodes CASRFQGSHEQYF.

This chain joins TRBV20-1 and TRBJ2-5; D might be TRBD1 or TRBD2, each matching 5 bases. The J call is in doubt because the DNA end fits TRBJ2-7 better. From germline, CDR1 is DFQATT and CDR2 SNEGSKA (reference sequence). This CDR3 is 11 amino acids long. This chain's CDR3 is CSAHGGYEQYF. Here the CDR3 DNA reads TGCAGTGCTCATGGGGGCTACGAGCAGTACTTC.

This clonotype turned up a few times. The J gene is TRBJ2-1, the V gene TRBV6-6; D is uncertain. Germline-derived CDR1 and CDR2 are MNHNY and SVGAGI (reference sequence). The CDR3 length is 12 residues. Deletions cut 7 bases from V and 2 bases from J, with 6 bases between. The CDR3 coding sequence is TGTGCCAGCACCGACGCCTACAATGAGCAGTTCTTC. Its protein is CASTDAYNEQFF.

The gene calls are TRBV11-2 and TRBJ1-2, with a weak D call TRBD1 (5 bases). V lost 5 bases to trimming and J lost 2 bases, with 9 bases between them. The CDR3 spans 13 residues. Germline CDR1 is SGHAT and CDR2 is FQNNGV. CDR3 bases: TGTGCCAGCAGCGAGAGGACAAACTATGGCTACACCTTC. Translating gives CASSERTNYGYTF.

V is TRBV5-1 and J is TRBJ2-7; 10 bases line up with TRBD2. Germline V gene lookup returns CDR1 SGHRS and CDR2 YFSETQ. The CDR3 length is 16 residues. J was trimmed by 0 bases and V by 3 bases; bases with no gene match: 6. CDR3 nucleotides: TGCGCCAGCAGCTCAAGGACTAGCGGTCCCTCCTACGAGCAGTACTTC. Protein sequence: CASSSRTSGPSYEQYF.

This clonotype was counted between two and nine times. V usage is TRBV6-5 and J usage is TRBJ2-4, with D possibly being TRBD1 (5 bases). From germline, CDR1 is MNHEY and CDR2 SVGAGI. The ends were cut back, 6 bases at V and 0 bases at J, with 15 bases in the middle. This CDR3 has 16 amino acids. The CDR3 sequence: CASSLTDRIAKNIQYF. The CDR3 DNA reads TGTGCCAGCAGCCTCACCGACAGAATAGCCAAAAACATTCAGTACTTC.

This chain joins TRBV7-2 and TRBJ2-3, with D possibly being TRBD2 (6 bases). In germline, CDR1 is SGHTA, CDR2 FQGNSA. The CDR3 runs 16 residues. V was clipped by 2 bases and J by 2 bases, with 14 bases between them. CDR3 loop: CASSLSLAGPTDTQYF. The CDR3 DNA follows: TGTGCCAGCAGCTTATCTTTGGCGGGGCCCACAGATACGCAGTATTTT.

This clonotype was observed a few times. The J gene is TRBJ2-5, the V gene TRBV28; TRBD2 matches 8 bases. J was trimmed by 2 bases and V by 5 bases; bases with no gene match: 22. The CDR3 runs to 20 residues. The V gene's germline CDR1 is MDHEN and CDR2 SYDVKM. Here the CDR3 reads CASSPLRSGETSGPQETQYF. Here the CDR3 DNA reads TGTGCCAGCAGTCCCCTTAGGTCAGGAGAAACTAGCGGCCCTCAAGAGACCCAGTACTTC.

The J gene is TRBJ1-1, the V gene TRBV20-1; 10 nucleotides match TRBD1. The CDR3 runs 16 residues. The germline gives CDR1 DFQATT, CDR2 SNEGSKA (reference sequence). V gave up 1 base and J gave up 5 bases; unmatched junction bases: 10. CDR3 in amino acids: CSARAGTGARWTEAFF. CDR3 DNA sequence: TGCAGTGCTAGAGCGGGGACAGGGGCGCGGTGGACTGAAGCTTTCTTT.

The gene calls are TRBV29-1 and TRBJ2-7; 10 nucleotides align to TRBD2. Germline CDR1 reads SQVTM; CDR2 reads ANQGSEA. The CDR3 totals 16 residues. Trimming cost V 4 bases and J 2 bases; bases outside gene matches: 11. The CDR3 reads CSVGGRTSGDAYEQYF. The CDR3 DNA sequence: TGCAGCGTTGGGGGGAGGACTAGCGGCGACGCCTACGAGCAGTACTTC.

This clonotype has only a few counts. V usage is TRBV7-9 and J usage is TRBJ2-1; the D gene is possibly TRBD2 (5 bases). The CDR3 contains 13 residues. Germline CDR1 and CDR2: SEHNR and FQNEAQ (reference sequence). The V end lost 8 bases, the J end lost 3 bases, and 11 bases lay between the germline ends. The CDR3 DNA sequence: TGTGCCAGCGGGGAGCTAGTCTACAATGAGCAGTTCTTC. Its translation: CASGELVYNEQFF. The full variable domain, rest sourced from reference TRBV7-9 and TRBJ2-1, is DTGVSQNPRHKITKRGQNVTFRCDPISEHNRLYWYRQTLGQGPEFLTYFQNEAQLEKSRLLSDRFSAERPKGSFSTLEIQRTEQGDSAMYLCASGELVYNEQFFGPGTRLTVL.

CDR3: CASSWGDREGYGYTF. For the CDR3, the DNA is TGTGCCAGCAGCTGGGGGGACAGGGAGGGCTATGGCTACACCTTC. This chain joins TRBV28 and TRBJ1-2, with 9 bases aligning to TRBD1. Trimming removed 6 bases from V and 4 bases from J; junction bases left unmatched: 9. This CDR3 contains 15 residues. Germline V gives CDR1 MDHEN, CDR2 SYDVKM.

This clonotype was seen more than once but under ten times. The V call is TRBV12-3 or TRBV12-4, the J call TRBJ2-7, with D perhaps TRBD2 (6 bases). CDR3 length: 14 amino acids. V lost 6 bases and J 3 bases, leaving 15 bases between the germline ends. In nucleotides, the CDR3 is TGTGCCAGCAGGGGCGGGACTCGAGGCTACGAGCAGTACTTC. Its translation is CASRGGTRGYEQYF.

CDR3 DNA: TGCGCCAGCAGTTCACAGACAGGGAACACTGAAGCTTTCTTT. This gives the protein CASSSQTGNTEAFF. The chain is built from TRBV4-1 and TRBJ1-1, with D perhaps TRBD1 (6 bases). The CDR3 is made up of 14 amino acids. CDR1 and CDR2 from the germline V gene are MGHRA and YSYEKL. Deletions cut 6 bases from V and 1 base from J, with 12 bases between.

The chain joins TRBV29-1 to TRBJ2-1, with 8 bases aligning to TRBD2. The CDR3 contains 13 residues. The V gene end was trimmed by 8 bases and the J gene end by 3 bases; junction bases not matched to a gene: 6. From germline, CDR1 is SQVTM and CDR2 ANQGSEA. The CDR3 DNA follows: TGCAGCCCCCAGAGCGGGGGCTACAATGAGCAGTTCTTC. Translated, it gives CSPQSGGYNEQFF.

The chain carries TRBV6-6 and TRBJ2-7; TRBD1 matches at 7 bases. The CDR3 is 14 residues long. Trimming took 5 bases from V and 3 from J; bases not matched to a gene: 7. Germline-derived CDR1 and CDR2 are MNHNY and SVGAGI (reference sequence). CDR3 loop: CASSTGTDNYEQYF. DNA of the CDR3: TGTGCCAGCAGTACCGGGACAGATAACTACGAGCAGTACTTC.

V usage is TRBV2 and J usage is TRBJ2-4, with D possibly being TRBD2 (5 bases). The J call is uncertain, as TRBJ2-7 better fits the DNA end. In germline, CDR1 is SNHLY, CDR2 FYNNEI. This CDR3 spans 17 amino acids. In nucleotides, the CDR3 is TGTGCCAGCAGTGAAAAGACCCTCAGTGGGAGCCCCTACGAGCAGTACTTC. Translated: CASSEKTLSGSPYEQYF.

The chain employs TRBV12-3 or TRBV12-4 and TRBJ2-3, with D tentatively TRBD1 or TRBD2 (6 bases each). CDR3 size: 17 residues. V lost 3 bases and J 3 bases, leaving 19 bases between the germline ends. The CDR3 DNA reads TGTGCCAGCAGTTTTAGTCTGGAGGGCAGGGGAACAGATACGCAGTATTTT. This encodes CASSFSLEGRGTDTQYF.